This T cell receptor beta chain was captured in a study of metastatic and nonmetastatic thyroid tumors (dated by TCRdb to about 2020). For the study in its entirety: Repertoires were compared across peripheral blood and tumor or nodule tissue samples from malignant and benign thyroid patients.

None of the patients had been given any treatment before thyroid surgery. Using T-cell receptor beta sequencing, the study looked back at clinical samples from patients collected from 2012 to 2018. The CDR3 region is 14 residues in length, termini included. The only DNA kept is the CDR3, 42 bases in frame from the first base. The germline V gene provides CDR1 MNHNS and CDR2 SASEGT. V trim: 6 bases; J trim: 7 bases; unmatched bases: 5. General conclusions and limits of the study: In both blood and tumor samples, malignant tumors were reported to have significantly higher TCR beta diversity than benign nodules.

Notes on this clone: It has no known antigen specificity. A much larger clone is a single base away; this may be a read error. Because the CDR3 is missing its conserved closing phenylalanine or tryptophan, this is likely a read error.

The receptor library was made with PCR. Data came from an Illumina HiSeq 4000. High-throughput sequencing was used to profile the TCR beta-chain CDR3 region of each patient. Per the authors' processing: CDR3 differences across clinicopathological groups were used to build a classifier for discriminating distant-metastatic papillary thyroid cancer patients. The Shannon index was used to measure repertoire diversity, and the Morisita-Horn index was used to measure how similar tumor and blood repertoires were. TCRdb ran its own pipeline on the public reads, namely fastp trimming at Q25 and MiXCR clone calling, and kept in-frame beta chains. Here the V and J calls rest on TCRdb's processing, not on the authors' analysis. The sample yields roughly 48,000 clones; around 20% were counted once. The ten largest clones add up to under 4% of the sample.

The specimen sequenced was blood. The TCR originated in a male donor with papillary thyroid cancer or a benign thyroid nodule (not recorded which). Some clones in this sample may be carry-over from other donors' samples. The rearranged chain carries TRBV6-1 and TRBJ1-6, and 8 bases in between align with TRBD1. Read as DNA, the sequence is TGTGCCAGCAGGGGGACAGGCGTCAATTCACCCCTCCACCTT. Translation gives CASRGTGVNSPLHL.